The entry below gives a single T cell receptor beta chain sequence along with its context. Its cognate antigen has yet to be identified. Base qualities are not at hand, and no much larger clone is one base apart. This sample was included in a study of blood T cell repertoires in COVID-19 (dated by TCRdb to about 2020). About the investigation overall: The collaborator samples originated in the United States, Italy and Spain and spanned the acute and convalescent phases of COVID-19. The prospective study material was composed of cDNA or gDNA derived from T cells, B-cell-depleted T cells, or PBMCs. Subjects who had been exposed to COVID-19, were actively infected with it, or had recovered from it provided the deeply sampled blood TCRbeta repertoires that made up the dataset. The repertoires were released in a freely available public database meant as a resource for research on the immune response to SARS-CoV-2. Samples were obtained from the ongoing ImmuneRACE study (first 160 participants) and from over a thousand subjects provided by 6 global collaborators. A de-identified subject ID, COVID-19 status, age in years and sex were almost always included in the sample metadata. Where HLA class I and class II types were available, the types were taken from metadata supplied by the sample provider, not from assay-based typing. The paper's findings and limits, for the study overall: Clinical and demographic metadata were provided uncurated, with the amount varying by source and participant.

Collaborating institutions collected whole blood in K2EDTA tubes following their own protocols. Collaborator samples were shipped for TCRbeta analysis as frozen whole blood, isolated PBMCs, or DNA extracted from either sample type. Relative to germline, V is 0 bases shorter and J is 0 bases shorter, with 8 bases between their ends. CDR1 and CDR2, per the germline V gene, are SGHTA and FQGNSA. The CDR3 contains 15 residues, cysteine and phenylalanine counted. CDR3 DNA only is kept here, 45 bases in frame from base 1. The immunoSEQ Assay, a bias-controlled multiplex PCR, was used to amplify TCRbeta CDR3 regions from genomic DNA. The study's processing was this. The number of nucleated cells in each sample was estimated from the amplification of reference gene primers within the assay. Sequence reads were collapsed and filtered to measure the absolute abundance of every unique TCRbeta CDR3 rearrangement. For each sample, productive Simpson clonality was calculated by taking the square root of Simpson's diversity index across productive rearrangements. The table was pulled from immuneACCESS by TCRdb, which kept in-frame rearrangements only. Such tables lose some clones; where checked, under half of the loss comes from unresolved V genes, and the rest has no known cause. That table furnishes V, J and clone size, whereas the DNA furnished D and trimming. The sample contains more than 200,000 clones, roughly 87% of them found a single time. 3% of the sample is in the top ten clones.

The clonotype comes from a man younger than 35 with active or convalescent COVID-19. This receptor chain uses TRBV7-2 and TRBJ1-1; possibly the D gene is TRBD1, per 6 matching bases. Sequences were obtained from peripheral blood. The CDR3 loop reads CASSLAGALNTEAFF. At the DNA level, the sequence is TGTGCCAGCAGCTTAGCGGGGGCGTTGAACACTGAAGCTTTCTTT.